There are a few counts of the clone carrying this T cell receptor beta chain. Its cognate antigen is unknown. The data stem from a study of T cells after yellow fever vaccination. Study-wide findings and caveats: Peaking faster, on day 5 versus 15, the secondary response was nonetheless weaker.

From the 5' RACE reads, TCRdb called clonotypes with MiXCR, one entry per CDR3 protein. This table holds 140,000 to 150,000 distinct CDR3 sequences, 6.6% found once. V shed 0 bases and J shed 7 bases, with 12 bases lying between them. Germline-derived CDR1 and CDR2 are LGHNA and YNFKEQ. CDR3 length: 14 residues. The starting material was CD4+ T cells sorted from PBMCs, obtained 10 days after the yellow fever booster vaccination. The chain carries TRBV4-2 and TRBJ1-2; no clear D gene. This TCR was sampled from a man between 25 and 39 years old who received the YFV17D yellow fever vaccine. The CDR3 reads CASSQDRGRIGYTF. The CDR3 DNA reads as TGTGCCAGCAGCCAAGACCGAGGGAGGATTGGCTACACCTTC.